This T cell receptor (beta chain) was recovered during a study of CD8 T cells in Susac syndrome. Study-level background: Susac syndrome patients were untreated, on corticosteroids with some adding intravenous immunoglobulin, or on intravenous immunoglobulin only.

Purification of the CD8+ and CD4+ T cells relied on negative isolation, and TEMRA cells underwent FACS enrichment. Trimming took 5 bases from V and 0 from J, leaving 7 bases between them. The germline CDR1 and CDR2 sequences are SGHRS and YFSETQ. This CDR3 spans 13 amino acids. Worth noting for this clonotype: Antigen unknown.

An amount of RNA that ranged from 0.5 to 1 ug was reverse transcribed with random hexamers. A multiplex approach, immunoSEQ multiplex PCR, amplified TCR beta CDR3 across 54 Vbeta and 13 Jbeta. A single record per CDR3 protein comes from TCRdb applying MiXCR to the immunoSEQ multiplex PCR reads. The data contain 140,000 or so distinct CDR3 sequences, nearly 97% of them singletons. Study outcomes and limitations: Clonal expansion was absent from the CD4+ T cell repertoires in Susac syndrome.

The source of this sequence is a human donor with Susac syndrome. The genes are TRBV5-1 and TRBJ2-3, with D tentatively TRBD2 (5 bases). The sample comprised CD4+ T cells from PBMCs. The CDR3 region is CASRSGSTDTQYF. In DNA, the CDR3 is TGCGCCAGCAGGAGCGGAAGCACAGATACGCAGTATTTT.